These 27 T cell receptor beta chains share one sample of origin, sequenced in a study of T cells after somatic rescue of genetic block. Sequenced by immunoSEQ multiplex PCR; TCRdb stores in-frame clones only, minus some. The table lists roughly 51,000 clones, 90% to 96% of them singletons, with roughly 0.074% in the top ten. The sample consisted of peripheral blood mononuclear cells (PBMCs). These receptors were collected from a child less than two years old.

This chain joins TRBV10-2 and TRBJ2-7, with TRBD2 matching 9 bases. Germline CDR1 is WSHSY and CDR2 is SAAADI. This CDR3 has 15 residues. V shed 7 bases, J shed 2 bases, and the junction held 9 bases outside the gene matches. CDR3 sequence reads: CASKLTSGGTYEQYF. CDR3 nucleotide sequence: TGCGCCAGCAAATTGACTAGCGGAGGGACCTACGAGCAGTACTTC.

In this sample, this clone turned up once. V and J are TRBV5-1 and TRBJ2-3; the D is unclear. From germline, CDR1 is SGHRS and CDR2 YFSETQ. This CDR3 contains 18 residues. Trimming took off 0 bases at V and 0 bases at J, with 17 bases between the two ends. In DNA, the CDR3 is TGCGCCAGCAGCTTGGCCGCGACTTCTCAAGCCAGCACAGATACGCAGTATTTT. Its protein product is CASSLAATSQASTDTQYF.

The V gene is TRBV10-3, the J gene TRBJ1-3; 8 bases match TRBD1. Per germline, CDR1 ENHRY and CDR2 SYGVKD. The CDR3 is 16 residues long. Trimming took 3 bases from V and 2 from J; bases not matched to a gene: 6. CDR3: CAISESDRAAGNTIYF. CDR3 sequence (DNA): TGTGCCATCAGTGAATCGGACAGGGCGGCTGGAAACACCATATATTTT.

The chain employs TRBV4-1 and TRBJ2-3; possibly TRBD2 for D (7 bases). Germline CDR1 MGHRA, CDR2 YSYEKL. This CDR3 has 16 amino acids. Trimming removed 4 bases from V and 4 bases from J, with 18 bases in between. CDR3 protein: CASSPLGGGRPDTQYF. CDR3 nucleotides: TGCGCCAGCAGCCCCCTCGGGGGCGGGAGACCAGATACGCAGTATTTT.

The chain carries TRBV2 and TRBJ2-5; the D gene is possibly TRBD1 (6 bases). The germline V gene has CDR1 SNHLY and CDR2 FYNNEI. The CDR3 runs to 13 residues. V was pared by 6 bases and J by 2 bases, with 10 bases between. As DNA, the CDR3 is TGTGCCAGCAGGGCCGGGACACAAGAGACCCAGTACTTC. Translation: CASRAGTQETQYF. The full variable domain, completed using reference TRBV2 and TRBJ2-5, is EPEVTQTPSHQVTQMGQEVILRCVPISNHLYFYWYRQILGQKVEFLVSFYNNEISEKSEIFDDQFSVERPDGSNFTLKIRSTKLEDSAMYFCASRAGTQETQYFGPGTRLLVL.

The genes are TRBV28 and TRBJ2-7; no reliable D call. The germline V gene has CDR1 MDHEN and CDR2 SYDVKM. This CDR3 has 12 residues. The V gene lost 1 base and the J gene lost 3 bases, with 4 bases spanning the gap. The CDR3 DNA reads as TGTGCCAGCAGTTTATACAGCTACGAGCAGTACTTC. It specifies CASSLYSYEQYF.

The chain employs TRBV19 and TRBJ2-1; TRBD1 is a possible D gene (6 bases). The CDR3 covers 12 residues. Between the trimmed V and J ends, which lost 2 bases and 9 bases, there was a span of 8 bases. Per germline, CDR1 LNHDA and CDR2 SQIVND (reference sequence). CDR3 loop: CASSITGFEQFF. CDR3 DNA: TGTGCCAGTAGTATAACAGGGTTTGAGCAGTTCTTC.

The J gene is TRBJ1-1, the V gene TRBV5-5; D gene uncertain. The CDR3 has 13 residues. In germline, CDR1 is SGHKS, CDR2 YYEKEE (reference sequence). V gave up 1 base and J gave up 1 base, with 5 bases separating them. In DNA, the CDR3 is TGTGCCAGCAGCTTGAAAGGGAACACTGAAGCTTTCTTT. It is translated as CASSLKGNTEAFF.

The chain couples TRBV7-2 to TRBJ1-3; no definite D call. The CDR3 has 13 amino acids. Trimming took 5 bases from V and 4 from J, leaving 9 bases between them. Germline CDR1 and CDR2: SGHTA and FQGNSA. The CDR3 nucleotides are TGTGCCAGCAGCCCCCGTTCGGGAAACACCATATATTTT. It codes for CASSPRSGNTIYF. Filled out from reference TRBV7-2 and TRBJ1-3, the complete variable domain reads GAGVSQSPSNKVTEKGKDVELRCDPISGHTALYWYRQSLGQGLEFLIYFQGNSAPDKSGLPSDRFSAERTGGSVSTLTIQRTQQEDSAVYLCASSPRSGNTIYFGEGSWLTVV.

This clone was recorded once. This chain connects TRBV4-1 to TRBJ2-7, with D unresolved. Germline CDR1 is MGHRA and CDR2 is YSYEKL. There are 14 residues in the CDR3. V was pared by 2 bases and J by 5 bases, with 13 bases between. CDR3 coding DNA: TGCGCCAGCAGCCAATATGTCTCCGGCAACGAGCAGTACTTC. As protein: CASSQYVSGNEQYF.

As DNA, the CDR3 is TGTGCCAGCAGTGACGACTGGAAGTCGGATGAGCAGTTCTTC. Protein sequence: CASSDDWKSDEQFF. This chain links TRBV2 with TRBJ2-1; D remains ambiguous. Germline CDR1 and CDR2: SNHLY and FYNNEI. The CDR3 covers 14 residues. V dropped 3 bases and J dropped 8 bases, with 14 bases sitting between them. The entire variable domain, with the rest obtained from reference TRBV2 and TRBJ2-1, is as follows: EPEVTQTPSHQVTQMGQEVILRCVPISNHLYFYWYRQILGQKVEFLVSFYNNEISEKSEIFDDQFSVERPDGSNFTLKIRSTKLEDSAMYFCASSDDWKSDEQFFGPGTRLTVL.

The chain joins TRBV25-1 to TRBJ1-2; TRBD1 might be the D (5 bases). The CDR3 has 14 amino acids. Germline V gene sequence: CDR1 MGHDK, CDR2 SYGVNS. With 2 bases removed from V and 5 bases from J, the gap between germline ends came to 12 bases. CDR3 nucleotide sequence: TGTGCCAGCAGTGAACGGGCAGGGCGGTATGGCTACACCTTC. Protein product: CASSERAGRYGYTF.

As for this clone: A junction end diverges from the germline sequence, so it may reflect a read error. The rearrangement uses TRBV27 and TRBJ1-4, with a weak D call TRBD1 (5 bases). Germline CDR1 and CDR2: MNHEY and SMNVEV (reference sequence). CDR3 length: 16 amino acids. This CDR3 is CASSLVIQAANQKLFF. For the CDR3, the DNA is TGTGCCAGCAGTCTCGTCATACAGGCCGCTAATCAAAAACTGTTTTTT.

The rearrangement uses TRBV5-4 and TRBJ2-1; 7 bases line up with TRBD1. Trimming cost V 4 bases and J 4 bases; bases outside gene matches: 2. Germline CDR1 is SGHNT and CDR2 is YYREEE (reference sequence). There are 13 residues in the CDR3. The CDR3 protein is CASSQGQYNEQFF. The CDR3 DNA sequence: TGTGCCAGCAGCCAGGGACAGTACAATGAGCAGTTCTTC. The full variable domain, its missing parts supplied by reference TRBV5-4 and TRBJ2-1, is ETGVTQSPTHLIKTRGQQVTLRCSSQSGHNTVSWYQQALGQGPQFIFQYYREEENGRGNFPPRFSGLQFPNYSSELNVNALELDDSALYLCASSQGQYNEQFFGPGTRLTVL.

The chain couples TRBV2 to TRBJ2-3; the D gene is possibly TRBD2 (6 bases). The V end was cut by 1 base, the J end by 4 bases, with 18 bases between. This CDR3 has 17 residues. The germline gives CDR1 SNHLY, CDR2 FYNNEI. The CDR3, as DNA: TGTGCCAGCAGTGAAGAAAAAGGGCGGGATATCCCAGATACGCAGTATTTT. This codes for CASSEEKGRDIPDTQYF.

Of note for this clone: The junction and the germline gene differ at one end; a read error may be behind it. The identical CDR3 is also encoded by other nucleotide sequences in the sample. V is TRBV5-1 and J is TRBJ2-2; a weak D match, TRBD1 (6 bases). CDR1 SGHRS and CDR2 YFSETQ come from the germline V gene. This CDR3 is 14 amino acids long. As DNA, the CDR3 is TGCGCCAGCAGCTTGGTACAGGGCACCGGAGAGCTGTTTTTT. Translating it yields CASSLVQGTGELFF.

CDR3 amino acids: CASRTGGTGELFF. For the CDR3, the DNA is TGTGCCAGCAGGACGGGAGGAACCGGGGAGCTGTTTTTT. V gene TRBV28 combines with J gene TRBJ2-2, with 7 bases identical to TRBD2. This CDR3 comprises 13 residues. Germline lookup yields CDR1 MDHEN and CDR2 SYDVKM. Germline trimming cut 6 bases from V and 5 bases from J; bases unmatched to any gene: 3.

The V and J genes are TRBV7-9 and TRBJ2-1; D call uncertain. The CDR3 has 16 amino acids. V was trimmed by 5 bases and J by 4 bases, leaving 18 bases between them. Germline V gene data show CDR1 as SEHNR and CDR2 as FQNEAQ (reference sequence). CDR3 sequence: CASSPPSATIYNEQFF. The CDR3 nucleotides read TGTGCCAGCAGCCCCCCCAGCGCAACCATTTACAATGAGCAGTTCTTC.

CDR3 region: CASSLVGAHSNQPQHF. As DNA, the CDR3 is TGTGCCAGCAGCTTAGTGGGGGCGCATAGCAATCAGCCCCAGCATTTT. The chain combines TRBV7-2 with TRBJ1-5, with D possibly TRBD1 on 6 matching bases. Germline values: CDR1 SGHTA, CDR2 FQGNSA. Trimming removed 1 base from V and 0 bases from J, with 10 bases in between. CDR3 length: 16 amino acids.

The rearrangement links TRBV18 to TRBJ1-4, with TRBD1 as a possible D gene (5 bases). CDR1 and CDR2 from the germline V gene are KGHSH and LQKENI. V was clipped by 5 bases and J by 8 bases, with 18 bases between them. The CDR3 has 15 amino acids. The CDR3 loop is CASSVSGLWAEKLFF. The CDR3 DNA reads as TGTGCCAGCTCAGTCTCGGGACTCTGGGCGGAAAAACTGTTTTTT.

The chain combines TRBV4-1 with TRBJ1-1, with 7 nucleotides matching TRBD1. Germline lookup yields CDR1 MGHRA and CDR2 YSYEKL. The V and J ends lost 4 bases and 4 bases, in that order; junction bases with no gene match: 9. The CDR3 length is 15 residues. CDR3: CASSLNRGGGTEAFF. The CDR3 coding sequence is TGCGCCAGCAGCCTGAACAGGGGTGGGGGCACTGAAGCTTTCTTT.

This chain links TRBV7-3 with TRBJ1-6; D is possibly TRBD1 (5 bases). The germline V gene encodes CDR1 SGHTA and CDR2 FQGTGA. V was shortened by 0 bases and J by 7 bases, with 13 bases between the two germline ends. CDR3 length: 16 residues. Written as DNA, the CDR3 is TGTGCCAGCAGCTTAACGGCTAGGGCAGGGAATTCACCCCTCCACTTT. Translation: CASSLTARAGNSPLHF.

Here the CDR3 reads CASSLARYGYTF. The CDR3 bases are TGTGCCAGCAGTTTGGCCAGGTATGGCTACACCTTC. This sequence joins TRBV28 and TRBJ1-2; D unclear. Looked up from germline, CDR1 is MDHEN and CDR2 is SYDVKM. V lost 3 bases and J 5 bases, leaving 7 bases between the germline ends. CDR3 length: 12 amino acids.

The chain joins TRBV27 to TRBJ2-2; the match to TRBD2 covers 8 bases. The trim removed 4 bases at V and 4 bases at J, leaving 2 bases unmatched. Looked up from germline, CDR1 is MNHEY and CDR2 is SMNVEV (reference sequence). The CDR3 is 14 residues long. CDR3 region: CASSSLAGTGELFF. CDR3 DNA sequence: TGTGCCAGCAGTTCCCTAGCGGGCACCGGGGAGCTGTTTTTT.

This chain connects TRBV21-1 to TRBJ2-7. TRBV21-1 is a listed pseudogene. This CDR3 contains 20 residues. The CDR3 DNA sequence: TGTGCCAGCAGCAGAGACTATTGGATGGCAGGGGGGGAGTCCTCCTACGAGCAGTACTTC. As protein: CASSRDYWMAGGESSYEQYF.

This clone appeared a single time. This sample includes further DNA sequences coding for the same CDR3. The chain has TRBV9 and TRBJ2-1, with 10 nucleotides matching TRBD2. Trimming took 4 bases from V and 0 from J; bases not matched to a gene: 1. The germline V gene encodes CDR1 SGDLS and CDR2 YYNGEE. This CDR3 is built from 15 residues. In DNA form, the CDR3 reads TGTGCCAGCAGCCCTAGCGGGAGCTCCTACAATGAGCAGTTCTTC. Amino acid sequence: CASSPSGSSYNEQFF.

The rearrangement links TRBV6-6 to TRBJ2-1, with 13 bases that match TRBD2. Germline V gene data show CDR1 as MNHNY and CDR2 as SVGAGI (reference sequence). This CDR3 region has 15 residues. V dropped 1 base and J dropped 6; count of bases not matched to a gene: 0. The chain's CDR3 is CASSYWTSGSNEQFF. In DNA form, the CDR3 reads TGTGCCAGCAGTTACTGGACTAGCGGGAGCAATGAGCAGTTCTTC.